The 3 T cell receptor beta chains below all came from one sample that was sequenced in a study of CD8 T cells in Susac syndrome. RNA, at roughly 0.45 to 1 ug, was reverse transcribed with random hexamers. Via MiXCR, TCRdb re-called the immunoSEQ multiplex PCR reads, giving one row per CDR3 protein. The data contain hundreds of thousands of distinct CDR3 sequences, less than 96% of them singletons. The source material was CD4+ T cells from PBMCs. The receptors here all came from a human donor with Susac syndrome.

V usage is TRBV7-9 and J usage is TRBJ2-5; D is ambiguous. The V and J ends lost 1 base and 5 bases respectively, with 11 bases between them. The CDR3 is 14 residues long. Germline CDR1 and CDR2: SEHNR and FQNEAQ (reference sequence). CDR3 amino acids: CASSLVAAAETQYF. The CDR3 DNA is TGTGCCAGCAGCTTAGTCGCGGCGGCTGAGACCCAGTACTTC.

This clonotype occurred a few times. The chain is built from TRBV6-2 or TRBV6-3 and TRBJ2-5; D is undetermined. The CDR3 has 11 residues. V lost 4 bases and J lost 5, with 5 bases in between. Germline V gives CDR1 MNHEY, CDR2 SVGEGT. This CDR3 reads CASSSAETQYF. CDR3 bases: TGTGCCAGCAGTTCGGCGGAGACCCAGTACTTC.

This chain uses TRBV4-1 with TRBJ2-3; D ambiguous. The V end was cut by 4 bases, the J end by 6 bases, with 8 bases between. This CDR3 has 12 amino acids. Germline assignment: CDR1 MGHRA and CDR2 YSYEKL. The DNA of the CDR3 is TGCGCCAGCAGCCGGATCCAGGATACGCAGTATTTT. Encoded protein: CASSRIQDTQYF.